This T cell receptor beta chain emerged from a study of blood T cell repertoires in COVID-19. The V segment lost 2 bases and the J segment 4 bases; nucleotides outside the gene matches: 1. The CDR3 totals 13 residues. Per germline, CDR1 SGHVS and CDR2 FQNEAQ. Only in-frame clones appear in the TCRdb table, and some are missing; sequencing was by immunoSEQ multiplex PCR. The sample records 220,000 or so clones, around 83% being singletons. This clonotype was obtained from a man aged 45-65 years who had recovered from COVID-19. The rearrangement joins TRBV7-8 to TRBJ1-2, with TRBD1 matching 7 bases. The sample was peripheral blood. The CDR3 loop is CASSLQGVYGYTF. For the CDR3, the DNA is TGTGCCAGCAGCTTACAGGGGGTCTATGGCTACACCTTC.